One and the same sample provided the 26 T cell receptor beta chains below, sequenced in a study of vaccination effects on CD4 cells after COVID-19. The table came from immunoSEQ multiplex PCR; TCRdb's copy has only in-frame clones and leaves some out. The sample records 17,000 or so clones, 65% to 80% being singletons. The antigens these receptors bind are not known. Before sequencing took place, the ViraFEST assay used viral peptide pools to expand antigen-specific CD4+ T cells. With 10 to 11 days of culture completed, CD4+ T cells were isolated. Infection with SARS-CoV-2 occurred in the person between March and December 2020, and PCR confirmed it. The participants, recipients of two vaccine doses, got either BNT162b2 or mRNA-1273. Material: CD4+ T cells from PBMCs cultured with SARS-CoV-2 spike peptides, obtained after COVID-19 vaccination. These TCRs come from a human donor who had a prior SARS-CoV-2 infection.

This clone was counted between two and nine times. The CDR3 is CASSPPMGALEQFF. CDR3 in DNA: TGTGCCAGCTCACCACCAATGGGGGCGTTGGAGCAGTTCTTC. The V call is TRBV18, the J call TRBJ2-1, with a weak D call TRBD1 (6 bases). Trimming left V 0 bases short and J 10 bases short, with 13 bases between. There are 14 residues in the CDR3. The germline V gene has CDR1 KGHSH and CDR2 LQKENI. The whole variable domain, remainder taken from reference TRBV18 and TRBJ2-1, is NAGVMQNPRHLVRRRGQEARLRCSPMKGHSHVYWYRQLPEEGLKFMVYLQKENIIDESGMPKERFSAEFPKEGPSILRIQQVVRGDSAAYFCASSPPMGALEQFFGPGTRLTVL.

This clone has just a few counts. This chain joins TRBV3-1 (or the pseudogene TRBV3-2) and TRBJ1-6; D ambiguous. The germline V and J ends were trimmed by 6 bases and 2 bases, with 11 bases remaining between them. CDR1 LGHDT and CDR2 YNNKEL come from the germline V gene (reference sequence). The CDR3 extends over 15 amino acids. The CDR3 sequence: CASRFGAPYNSPLHF. The CDR3 region has the DNA TGTGCCAGCAGATTCGGTGCTCCCTATAATTCACCCCTCCACTTT.

The chain combines TRBV18 with TRBJ2-3; D gene uncertain. Germline CDR1 reads KGHSH; CDR2 reads LQKENI. Trimming pared 2 bases from V and 0 bases from J, leaving 6 bases between. The CDR3 runs 14 residues. The CDR3 spells CASSPKSSTDTQYF. CDR3 bases: TGTGCCAGCTCACCAAAGTCTAGCACAGATACGCAGTATTTT.

A few counts support this clone. The gene calls are TRBV7-8 and TRBJ2-7; maybe TRBD1 (5 bases). Per germline, CDR1 SGHVS and CDR2 FQNEAQ. V was trimmed by 5 bases and J by 9 bases, leaving 26 bases between them. This CDR3 is built from 16 residues. The CDR3 is CASSVNQDTHRPVQYF. CDR3 bases: TGTGCCAGCAGCGTGAACCAGGACACTCATCGCCCCGTGCAGTACTTC.

The chain is built from TRBV9 and TRBJ2-7; TRBD2 matches 14 bases. CDR1 SGDLS and CDR2 YYNGEE come from the germline V gene. The CDR3 length is 16 residues. V was clipped by 4 bases and J by 7 bases; unmatched bases: 10. The CDR3 loop reads CASSPFGLAGGGEQYF. The DNA for the CDR3 is TGTGCCAGCAGCCCCTTCGGACTAGCGGGAGGAGGAGAGCAGTACTTC.

This chain connects TRBV2 to TRBJ1-2; D is possibly TRBD1 (6 bases). The CDR3 consists of 15 residues. Deletions cut 3 bases from V and 3 bases from J, with 14 bases between. Germline V gene data show CDR1 as SNHLY and CDR2 as FYNNEI. DNA of the CDR3: TGTGCCAGCAGTGAGGGGGCAGGAGCTTACTATGGCTACACCTTC. Amino acid sequence: CASSEGAGAYYGYTF.

The chain links TRBV25-1 to TRBJ1-6; no firm D call. Between the trimmed V and J ends, which lost 2 bases and 16 bases, there was a span of 18 bases. The V gene's germline CDR1 is MGHDK and CDR2 SYGVNS. The CDR3 covers 14 residues. The CDR3 DNA reads as TGTGCCAGCAGTGAAAGTTTACCCCCTATTTTACTCCACTTT. It encodes CASSESLPPILLHF.

CDR3 in amino acids: CASSWTSSYEQYF. The CDR3 bases are TGTGCCAGCAGTTGGACTAGCTCCTACGAGCAGTACTTC. The rearrangement uses TRBV6-5 and TRBJ2-7; 7 bases align to TRBD2. CDR1 and CDR2 from the germline V gene are MNHEY and SVGAGI. This CDR3 comprises 13 residues. The J segment lost 0 bases and the V segment lost 4 bases, leaving 0 bases of the junction unmatched.

This clone was recorded a few times. This rearrangement joins TRBV5-1 to TRBJ2-2; perhaps TRBD1 as D (7 bases). Germline V gene data show CDR1 as SGHRS and CDR2 as YFSETQ. This CDR3 contains 15 residues. V dropped 4 bases and J dropped 7 bases, with 17 bases sitting between them. CDR3 in DNA: TGCGCCAGCAGCCAACTTACAGGGGAGGTCGGGGAGCTGTTTTTT. As protein: CASSQLTGEVGELFF.

This clone is medium-sized by share. This chain connects TRBV3-1 (or the pseudogene TRBV3-2) to TRBJ2-3; maybe TRBD2 (5 bases). The CDR3 loop spans 15 amino acids. Germline CDR1 and CDR2: LGHDT and YNNKEL (reference sequence). V was shortened by 2 bases and J by 0 bases, with 9 bases between the two germline ends. The CDR3: CASSQTGISTDTQYF. The CDR3 nucleotides read TGTGCCAGCAGCCAAACGGGGATAAGCACAGATACGCAGTATTTT.

This clone has a single count. This chain joins TRBV5-1 and TRBJ1-2; D is undetermined. V was clipped by 5 bases and J by 8 bases, with 16 bases between them. Germline CDR1 reads SGHRS; CDR2 reads YFSETQ. This CDR3 contains 13 residues. CDR3 sequence reads: CASSLDPTRGYTF. CDR3 in DNA: TGCGCCAGCAGTTTAGACCCGACGAGAGGCTACACCTTC.

The chain is built from TRBV5-6 and TRBJ2-7, with 7 positions matching TRBD2. Germline V lookup: CDR1 SGHDT, CDR2 YYEEEE. The CDR3 has 15 amino acids. Losses at the gene ends were 4 bases for V and 5 bases for J; bases not matched to a gene: 12. The CDR3: CASSLFGEGSHEQYF. In nucleotides, the CDR3 is TGTGCCAGCAGCCTCTTCGGGGAGGGATCCCACGAGCAGTACTTC.

The chain combines TRBV3-1 (or the pseudogene TRBV3-2) with TRBJ2-5; no definite D call. Germline V gives CDR1 LGHDT, CDR2 YNNKEL (reference sequence). Trimming removed 0 bases at V and 4 bases at J, with 15 bases between. This CDR3 has 16 amino acids. For the CDR3, the DNA is TGTGCCAGCAGCCAAGATCGACTGGGTTATGGAGAGACCCAGTACTTC. Its translation: CASSQDRLGYGETQYF.

The rearrangement links TRBV19 to TRBJ1-5; 9 bases match TRBD1. Germline CDR1 LNHDA, CDR2 SQIVND (reference sequence). The trim removed 6 bases at V and 6 bases at J, leaving 3 bases unmatched. The CDR3 loop spans 13 amino acids. The CDR3 loop reads CASRLTGGQPQHF. The CDR3 DNA sequence: TGTGCCAGTAGGCTGACAGGGGGTCAGCCCCAGCATTTT.

The chain recombines TRBV7-2 with TRBJ2-7; 9 nucleotides align to TRBD2. Germline CDR1 SGHTA, CDR2 FQGNSA. This CDR3 has 13 residues. The ends lost 6 bases at V and 4 bases at J; junction bases unmatched: 4. The CDR3: CASSNSGSYEQYF. The CDR3 DNA reads as TGTGCCAGCAGTAATAGCGGGAGTTACGAGCAGTACTTC.

This clone was seen once. The chain carries TRBV4-1 and TRBJ2-5; no firm D call. V lost 0 bases and J 5 bases, leaving 16 bases between the germline ends. Germline CDR1 is MGHRA and CDR2 is YSYEKL. The CDR3 loop spans 16 amino acids. The CDR3 loop reads CASSQETYYQVETQYF. The CDR3 region has the DNA TGCGCCAGCAGCCAAGAAACGTACTATCAGGTGGAGACCCAGTACTTC.

V gene TRBV19 combines with J gene TRBJ1-1; D perhaps matches TRBD1 (5 bases). Germline loops: CDR1 LNHDA, CDR2 SQIVND (reference sequence). There are 17 residues in the CDR3. Trimming took off 3 bases at V and 0 bases at J, with 17 bases between the two ends. In DNA, the CDR3 is TGTGCCAGTAGTATTCTGGGTTCAGGGAGCTTGAACACTGAAGCTTTCTTT. It encodes CASSILGSGSLNTEAFF.

This clone was seen a handful of times. The chain joins TRBV10-3 to TRBJ2-7; 10 bases match TRBD1. The CDR3 totals 14 residues. Germline V CDR1 and CDR2: ENHRY, SYGVKD. Trimming cost V 6 bases and J 6 bases; bases outside gene matches: 8. In DNA form, the CDR3 reads TGTGCCATCAGGGAAAGGACAGGGGGGCTCGAGCAGTACTTC. This translates into CAIRERTGGLEQYF.

This chain uses TRBV18 with TRBJ2-3, with D maybe TRBD1 (5 bases). The length of the CDR3 is 16 residues. V shed 2 bases and J shed 0 bases, with 12 bases lying between them. The germline V gene encodes CDR1 KGHSH and CDR2 LQKENI. CDR3 in amino acids: CASSPVLGPSTDTQYF. CDR3 in DNA: TGTGCCAGCTCACCAGTTTTGGGGCCGAGCACAGATACGCAGTATTTT.

The gene calls are TRBV29-1 and TRBJ2-2; no firm D call. The V gene lost 4 bases and the J gene lost 7 bases, with 16 bases spanning the gap. The CDR3 is 14 residues long. CDR1 SQVTM and CDR2 ANQGSEA come from the germline V gene. In DNA form, the CDR3 reads TGCAGCGTTGGGGGAACGGATAGGTTCGGGGAGCTGTTTTTT. Protein sequence: CSVGGTDRFGELFF.

This clone showed up just a few times. The chain recombines TRBV19 with TRBJ1-2; 10 positions agree with TRBD1. From germline, CDR1 is LNHDA and CDR2 SQIVND (reference sequence). V lost 3 bases, J lost 3 bases, and 4 bases stayed unmatched. The CDR3 spans 15 residues. The DNA for the CDR3 is TGTGCCAGTAGTATCAGGACAGGGGGTGACTATGGCTACACCTTC. Its translation is CASSIRTGGDYGYTF.

Sample share makes this clone medium-sized. In DNA form, the CDR3 reads TGTGCCAGCAGCTTGGGTGTCGTCACCTCCTACGAGCAGTACTTC. Residues: CASSLGVVTSYEQYF. The V gene is TRBV5-4, the J gene TRBJ2-7; D not resolved. Trimming removed 0 bases from V and 0 bases from J, with 10 bases in between. Looked up from germline, CDR1 is SGHNT and CDR2 is YYREEE (reference sequence). CDR3 length: 15 amino acids.

The rearrangement uses TRBV18 and TRBJ2-4; TRBD2 is a possible D gene (5 bases). Germline lookup yields CDR1 KGHSH and CDR2 LQKENI. V gave up 2 bases and J gave up 8 bases, with 13 bases separating them. This CDR3 spans 14 amino acids. In DNA form, the CDR3 reads TGTGCCAGCTCACCAAGACTAAGCTGGGACATTCAGTACTTC. Encoded protein: CASSPRLSWDIQYF. The entire variable domain, with the rest obtained from reference TRBV18 and TRBJ2-4, is as follows: NAGVMQNPRHLVRRRGQEARLRCSPMKGHSHVYWYRQLPEEGLKFMVYLQKENIIDESGMPKERFSAEFPKEGPSILRIQQVVRGDSAAYFCASSPRLSWDIQYFGAGTRLSVL.

This clone is medium-sized within its sample. V gene TRBV5-6 combines with J gene TRBJ2-1, with unresolved D. CDR1 is SGHDT, CDR2 YYEEEE, per germline. The ends were cut back, 8 bases at V and 9 bases at J, with 12 bases in the middle. This CDR3 region has 11 residues. CDR3 sequence (DNA): TGTGCCAGTATGGAGCATGGTGAGCAGTTCTTC. Translating gives CASMEHGEQFF.

The rearrangement uses TRBV2 and TRBJ2-5, with 12 bases identical to TRBD2. This CDR3 has 13 amino acids. The germline V gene has CDR1 SNHLY and CDR2 FYNNEI. V was clipped by 6 bases and J by 6 bases; unmatched bases: 2. CDR3 in amino acids: CASSGLAGQTQYF. The CDR3 coding sequence is TGTGCCAGCAGCGGACTAGCGGGACAGACCCAGTACTTC.

This chain joins TRBV30 and TRBJ1-6; D not certain. CDR1 and CDR2 from the germline V gene are GTSNPN and SVGIG (reference sequence). The CDR3 is 13 amino acids. The ends were cut back, 1 base at V and 11 bases at J, with 12 bases in the middle. The CDR3 protein is CAWSGPRGTPLHF. CDR3 bases: TGTGCCTGGAGTGGTCCCCGGGGTACACCCCTCCACTTT.